This T cell receptor beta chain came from a study of OX40 agonist ivuxolimab in advanced cancers. Profiled with immunoSEQ multiplex PCR; TCRdb holds only in-frame clones, not every one. The data contain about 73,000 clones, about 81% of them singletons. There are 14 residues in the CDR3. The germline V gene encodes CDR1 SGHNT and CDR2 YENEEA. Trimming stripped 5 bases from V and 2 bases from J, with 13 bases between. The sample here was CD4+ or CD8+ T cells sorted from blood, taken in a trial of the OX40 agonist ivuxolimab. The chain uses TRBV11-3 and TRBJ2-7, with D perhaps matching TRBD2 (6 bases). The origin of this receptor is an adult with an advanced solid tumor such as melanoma, head and neck, liver or kidney cancer. CDR3 DNA sequence: TGTGCCAGCAGCCTTAGGGACTTCGCCTACGAGCAGTACTTC. This translates into CASSLRDFAYEQYF.